This entry lists 4 T cell receptor beta chains sequenced from one sample in a study of OX40 agonist ivuxolimab in advanced cancers. Some clones are missing from TCRdb's copy, which holds only in-frame ones; the method was immunoSEQ multiplex PCR. There are nearly 20,000 clones in the sample; around four fifths occur only once, and 21% lies in the top ten. Sample: CD4+ or CD8+ T cells sorted from blood, taken in a trial of the OX40 agonist ivuxolimab. The receptors stem from an adult with an advanced solid tumor such as melanoma, head and neck, liver or kidney cancer.

This clone has at least ten counts. The chain employs TRBV5-1 and TRBJ2-7, with TRBD2 matching 7 bases. CDR1 and CDR2 from the germline V gene are SGHRS and YFSETQ. The CDR3 loop spans 13 amino acids. The ends lost 4 bases at V and 5 bases at J; junction bases unmatched: 6. The CDR3 sequence is CASSGRGFDEQYF. The CDR3 DNA is TGCGCCAGCAGCGGGCGGGGGTTCGACGAGCAGTACTTC. The variable domain in full, with the rest retrieved from reference TRBV5-1 and TRBJ2-7, is KAGVTQTPRYLIKTRGQQVTLSCSPISGHRSVSWYQQTPGQGLQFLFEYFSETQRNKGNFPGRFSGRQFSNSRSEMNVSTLELGDSALYLCASSGRGFDEQYFGPGTRLTVT.

The chain combines TRBV5-1 with TRBJ2-1; D ambiguous. This CDR3 has 14 amino acids. The V end lost 0 bases, the J end lost 10 bases, and 14 bases lay between the germline ends. Germline V CDR1 and CDR2: SGHRS, YFSETQ. DNA for the CDR3: TGCGCCAGCAGCTTGGGCGAAATTGCAGGCGAGCAGTTCTTC. Residues: CASSLGEIAGEQFF.

V is TRBV7-9 and J is TRBJ2-1; perhaps TRBD2 as D (6 bases). CDR1 is SEHNR and CDR2 is FQNEAQ in the germline V gene (reference sequence). Trimming removed 5 bases at V and 10 bases at J, with 18 bases between. The CDR3 is made up of 14 amino acids. The CDR3 coding sequence is TGTGCCAGCAGCCCGAGGGTTACGGGAGACGAGCAGTTCTTC. Translated: CASSPRVTGDEQFF.

This sequence joins TRBV2 and TRBJ2-1; a possible D gene is TRBD1 (6 bases). There are 16 residues in the CDR3. V was shortened by 3 bases and J by 0 bases, with 12 bases between the two germline ends. From germline, CDR1 is SNHLY and CDR2 FYNNEI. The CDR3 DNA reads TGTGCCAGCAGTGAGGCCAGGGGAAGCTCCTACAATGAGCAGTTCTTC. Translated, it gives CASSEARGSSYNEQFF.